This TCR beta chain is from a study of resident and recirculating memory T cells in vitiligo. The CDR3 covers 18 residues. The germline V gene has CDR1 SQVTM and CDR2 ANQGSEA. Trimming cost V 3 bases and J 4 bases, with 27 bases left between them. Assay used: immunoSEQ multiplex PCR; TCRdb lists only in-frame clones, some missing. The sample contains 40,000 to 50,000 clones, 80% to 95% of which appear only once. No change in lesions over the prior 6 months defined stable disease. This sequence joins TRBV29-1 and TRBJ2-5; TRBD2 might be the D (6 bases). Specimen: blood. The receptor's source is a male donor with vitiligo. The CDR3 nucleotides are TGCAGCGTTGATGGGTGGCGGGAACCAATATCCCCCAGAGAGACCCAGTACTTC. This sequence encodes CSVDGWREPISPRETQYF.